Below are 20 T cell receptor beta chains sequenced from a single sample in a study of beta chain features in type 1 diabetes. Reverse transcription of all isolated RNA meant that expressed TCRB transcripts were sequenced. Sequencing used immunoSEQ multiplex PCR; TCRdb keeps in-frame clones, though not all of them. Seen here are about 240,000 clones, approximately 15% observed once, and the top ten hold around 0.019%. General study points: Moderately but significantly shorter TCRB CDR3s were found in Type 1 diabetes patients in all four CD4+ subsets.

Their antigens remain unidentified. Source material: naive CD4+ T cells from blood. The receptors come from a young man with type 1 diabetes.

Comment on this clone: Other DNA sequences of this sample code for an identical CDR3. J is TRBJ2-3 and V is TRBV9, with D unclear. Germline V CDR1 and CDR2: SGDLS, YYNGEE. Trimming stripped 0 bases from V and 2 bases from J, with 4 bases between. The CDR3 extends over 13 amino acids. The CDR3 loop is CASSVAVTDTQYF. Written as DNA, the CDR3 is TGTGCCAGCAGCGTAGCAGTCACAGATACGCAGTATTTT.

This clone was found once. The V call is TRBV5-1, the J call TRBJ1-1, with a weak D call TRBD1 (6 bases). Germline V lookup: CDR1 SGHRS, CDR2 YFSETQ. The length of the CDR3 is 15 residues. The V and J ends lost 1 base and 1 base respectively, with 11 bases between them. This CDR3 is CASSLLPGENTEAFF. CDR3 DNA: TGCGCCAGCAGCTTGCTTCCAGGGGAGAACACTGAAGCTTTCTTT.

This clone was picked up a small number of times. The genes are TRBV5-1 and TRBJ2-7; tentatively, D is TRBD2 (6 bases). The CDR3 runs to 15 residues. Germline assignment: CDR1 SGHRS and CDR2 YFSETQ. The germline V and J ends were trimmed by 1 base and 5 bases, with 16 bases remaining between them. The CDR3 DNA sequence: TGCGCCAGCAGCTTGTTAACGGGAGAAGCCCACGAGCAGTACTTC. Amino acid sequence: CASSLLTGEAHEQYF.

This clone was detected only a few times. The genes are TRBV11-2 and TRBJ1-1; D uncertain. The CDR3 contains 13 residues. CDR1 is SGHAT, CDR2 FQNNGV, per germline. With 5 bases removed from V and 1 base from J, the gap between germline ends came to 8 bases. The CDR3 here is CASSATQNTEAFF. In nucleotides, the CDR3 is TGTGCCAGCAGCGCCACACAGAACACTGAAGCTTTCTTT.

CDR3 bases: TGTGCCAGCAGCTTGGCTCTAGCGGGAGGGGTCGAGCAGTTCTTC. Protein: CASSLALAGGVEQFF. The V and J genes are TRBV5-4 and TRBJ2-1, with TRBD2 identical over 12 bases. Per germline, CDR1 SGHNT and CDR2 YYREEE (reference sequence). Trimming at V came to 0 bases and at J to 10 bases, leaving 5 bases not matched to a gene. The CDR3 has 15 residues.

This clone came up a few times. V usage is TRBV5-1 and J usage is TRBJ2-1; TRBD1 matches at 8 bases. This CDR3 contains 16 residues. J lost 8 bases, V lost 0 bases, and 10 bases had no gene match. Germline V gives CDR1 SGHRS, CDR2 YFSETQ. The CDR3 protein is CASSLGVSTGDDEQFF. The DNA of the CDR3 is TGCGCCAGCAGCTTGGGAGTCTCGACAGGGGATGATGAGCAGTTCTTC.

This clone was counted between two and nine times. The V and J genes are TRBV28 and TRBJ1-2; perhaps TRBD1 as D (6 bases). This CDR3 contains 11 residues. V was cut by 11 bases and J by 6 bases, with 13 bases left in between. In germline, CDR1 is MDHEN, CDR2 SYDVKM. The CDR3 reads CAAARGDGYTF. As DNA, the CDR3 is TGTGCCGCGGCCAGGGGCGATGGCTACACCTTC.

J is TRBJ2-3 and V is TRBV5-1, with 7 nucleotides matching TRBD1. This CDR3 contains 16 residues. Germline trimming cut 0 bases from V and 3 bases from J; bases unmatched to any gene: 7. Germline-derived CDR1 and CDR2 are SGHRS and YFSETQ. The CDR3 sequence is CASSLETGYGTDTQYF. The CDR3 nucleotides read TGCGCCAGCAGCTTGGAGACAGGGTATGGGACAGATACGCAGTATTTT.

The V call is TRBV28, the J call TRBJ1-2; D is perhaps TRBD1 (5 bases). CDR1 MDHEN and CDR2 SYDVKM come from the germline V gene. Trimming took off 9 bases at V and 3 bases at J, with 11 bases between the two ends. The CDR3 length is 12 residues. The CDR3 nucleotides read TGTGCCAGTGTGGGGGGGGACTATGGCTACACCTTC. Protein sequence: CASVGGDYGYTF.

V gene TRBV12-5 combines with J gene TRBJ2-1, with 8 bases matching TRBD2. The CDR3 sequence is 15 residues long. The V and J ends lost 6 bases and 1 base, in that order; junction bases with no gene match: 5. CDR1 is LGHNT, CDR2 FRNRAP, per germline. The CDR3 nucleotides are TGTGCTAGTGGCTCCGGGGGGGGTTCCTACAATGAGCAGTTCTTC. Translation: CASGSGGGSYNEQFF.

This clone has more than one count but fewer than ten. The rearrangement uses TRBV9 and TRBJ1-2; no clear D gene. Germline V gene lookup returns CDR1 SGDLS and CDR2 YYNGEE. The CDR3 consists of 17 residues. Trimming cost V 3 bases and J 0 bases, with 18 bases left between them. CDR3 nucleotides: TGTGCCAGCAGCGCCAGAAGCCCCGGGATTGCTAACTATGGCTACACCTTC. It specifies CASSARSPGIANYGYTF.

The chain combines TRBV7-9 with TRBJ2-6; 9 nucleotides align to TRBD1. The J segment lost 3 bases and the V segment lost 7 bases, leaving 1 base of the junction unmatched. Germline assignment: CDR1 SEHNR and CDR2 FQNEAQ (reference sequence). This CDR3 has 14 residues. The CDR3 bases are TGTGCCAGCAACAGGGGGCATGGGGCCAACGTCCTGACTTTC. Amino acids: CASNRGHGANVLTF.

A few counts support this clone. The rearrangement uses TRBV30 and TRBJ2-5; D unclear. V was shortened by 3 bases and J by 4 bases, with 9 bases between the two germline ends. The CDR3 is 12 residues long. Germline V lookup: CDR1 GTSNPN, CDR2 SVGIG (reference sequence). CDR3 sequence reads: CAWSGVRETQYF. The CDR3 nucleotides read TGTGCCTGGAGCGGAGTCCGAGAGACCCAGTACTTC.

This clone has only a few counts. The chain recombines TRBV29-1 with TRBJ2-3, with D possibly being TRBD2 (6 bases). CDR1 SQVTM and CDR2 ANQGSEA come from the germline V gene. The length of the CDR3 is 16 residues. Trimming removed 2 bases at V and 4 bases at J, with 19 bases between. In DNA form, the CDR3 reads TGCAGCGTTGAAAGGGTACGGGGGAGCACACCAGATACGCAGTATTTT. It encodes CSVERVRGSTPDTQYF.

V is TRBV19 and J is TRBJ2-7; 7 nucleotides agree with TRBD1. The V segment lost 4 bases and the J segment 5 bases; nucleotides outside the gene matches: 8. Germline lookup yields CDR1 LNHDA and CDR2 SQIVND (reference sequence). The CDR3 consists of 14 residues. CDR3 sequence reads: CASSNRGVFDEQYF. In nucleotides, the CDR3 is TGTGCCAGTAGTAACAGGGGAGTGTTTGACGAGCAGTACTTC.

The chain joins TRBV5-1 to TRBJ2-7, with D unresolved. This CDR3 spans 16 amino acids. Germline CDR1 reads SGHRS; CDR2 reads YFSETQ. V was trimmed by 4 bases and J by 0 bases, leaving 17 bases between them. Written as DNA, the CDR3 is TGCGCCAGCAGCCCGAGTCCGACGAGGAGCTCCTACGAGCAGTACTTC. Amino acid sequence: CASSPSPTRSSYEQYF.

The rearrangement links TRBV30 to TRBJ1-2, with 8 bases identical to TRBD1. Unmatched junction bases numbered 10, after V lost 3 bases and J lost 4 bases. CDR1 is GTSNPN, CDR2 SVGIG, per germline (reference sequence). The CDR3 extends over 15 amino acids. This CDR3 is CAWSRRQGIVYGYTF. As DNA, the CDR3 is TGTGCCTGGAGCCGCCGACAGGGGATAGTCTATGGCTACACCTTC.

This clone was observed a handful of times. The chain carries TRBV19 and TRBJ1-5; D is possibly TRBD1 (6 bases). V was trimmed by 3 bases and J by 1 base, leaving 16 bases between them. Per germline, CDR1 LNHDA and CDR2 SQIVND (reference sequence). The CDR3 runs to 17 residues. Written as DNA, the CDR3 is TGTGCCAGTAGTATTGTCCCTGGGACACCGAGCAATCAGCCCCAGCATTTT. Protein sequence: CASSIVPGTPSNQPQHF.

The chain employs TRBV7-9 and TRBJ1-1; no definite D call. The CDR3 totals 14 residues. Germline V gene data show CDR1 as SEHNR and CDR2 as FQNEAQ (reference sequence). V was pared by 3 bases and J by 1 base, with 9 bases between. For the CDR3, the DNA is TGTGCCAGCAGCTTCGGGGATAAGAACACTGAAGCTTTCTTT. Its translation is CASSFGDKNTEAFF.

This clone appeared a few times. The chain has TRBV10-3 and TRBJ2-1; 9 bases agree with TRBD2. Germline V gives CDR1 ENHRY, CDR2 SYGVKD. After removal of 3 bases from V and 0 bases from J, the junction contained 9 bases not matched to a gene. This CDR3 region has 18 residues. CDR3 DNA sequence: TGTGCCATCAGTGAAGGGGCGGGAGGGACGAGCTCCTACAATGAGCAGTTCTTC. Protein sequence: CAISEGAGGTSSYNEQFF.